This T cell receptor (beta chain) emerged from a study of blood T cell repertoires in COVID-19. Study-wide background: Donors in the United States, Italy and Spain gave samples during acute or convalescent COVID-19. T cells, B-cell-depleted T cells, or PBMCs provided the cDNA or gDNA that served as material.

This clone showed up just once. Original processing notes: It was from reference gene primer amplification that nucleated cell counts were estimated. Assay: immunoSEQ multiplex PCR; the TCRdb copy retains only in-frame clones and omits some. V and J calls plus clone size are reproduced from that table; the DNA served to infer D and trimming. The data show some 350,000 clones, approximately 87% seen once. While infection was still active, Seattle patients were enrolled and then followed longitudinally. The CDR3 is 12 amino acids. CDR1 is SGHDT and CDR2 is YYEEEE in the germline V gene. V gave up 4 bases and J gave up 5 bases, with 7 bases separating them.

Source material: peripheral blood. V and J are TRBV5-6 and TRBJ1-3; tentative D call: TRBD1 (6 bases). The TCR comes from a woman between 50 and 59 years old with COVID-19, enrolled during active disease. The CDR3 spells CASSGQRNTIYF. CDR3 sequence (DNA): TGTGCCAGCAGCGGACAGCGAAACACCATATATTTT.